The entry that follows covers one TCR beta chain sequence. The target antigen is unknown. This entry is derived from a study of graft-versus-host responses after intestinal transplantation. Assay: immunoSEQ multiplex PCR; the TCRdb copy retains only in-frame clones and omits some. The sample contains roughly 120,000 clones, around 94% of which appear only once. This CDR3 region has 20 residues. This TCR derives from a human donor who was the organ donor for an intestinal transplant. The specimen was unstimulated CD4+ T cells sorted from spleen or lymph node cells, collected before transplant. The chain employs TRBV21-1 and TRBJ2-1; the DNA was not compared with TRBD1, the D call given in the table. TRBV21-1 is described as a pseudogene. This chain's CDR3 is CASSKIERDRGLSSYNEQFF. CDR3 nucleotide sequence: TGTGCCAGCAGCAAAATTGAGCGGGACAGGGGGCTTTCCTCCTACAATGAGCAGTTCTTC.